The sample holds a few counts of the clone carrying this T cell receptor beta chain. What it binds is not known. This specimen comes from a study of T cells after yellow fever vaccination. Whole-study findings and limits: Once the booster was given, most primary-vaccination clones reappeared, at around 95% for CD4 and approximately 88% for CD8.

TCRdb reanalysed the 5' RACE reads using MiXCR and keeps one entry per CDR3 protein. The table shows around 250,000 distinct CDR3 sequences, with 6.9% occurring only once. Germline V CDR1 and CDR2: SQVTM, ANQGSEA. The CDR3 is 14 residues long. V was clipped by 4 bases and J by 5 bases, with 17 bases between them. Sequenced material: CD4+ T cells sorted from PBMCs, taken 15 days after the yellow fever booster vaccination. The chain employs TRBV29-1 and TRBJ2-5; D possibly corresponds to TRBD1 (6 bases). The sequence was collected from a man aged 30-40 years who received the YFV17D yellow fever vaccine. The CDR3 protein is CSVVRGQGSETQYF. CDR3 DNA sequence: TGCAGCGTTGTCCGAGGGCAGGGGTCGGAGACCCAGTACTTC.